The 10 T cell receptor beta chains below were found in one sample sequenced in a study of cytomegalovirus exposure and HLA in healthy donors. Primers for the PCR totalled 60 Vbeta and 13 Jbeta. Only in-frame clones appear in the TCRdb table, and some are missing; sequencing was by immunoSEQ multiplex PCR. The sample records some 150,000 clones, more than 75% being singletons. The sequencing input was PBMCs. Every receptor here comes from a woman in her forties or fifties in good health and CMV-seropositive.

The chain joins TRBV7-3 to TRBJ2-2; a possible D gene is TRBD1 (5 bases). CDR1 SGHTA and CDR2 FQGTGA come from the germline V gene. Trimming took off 0 bases at V and 2 bases at J, with 10 bases between the two ends. The CDR3 totals 16 residues. CDR3 sequence (DNA): TGTGCCAGCAGCTTAACGCCCCAGGGCAACACCGGGGAGCTGTTTTTT. Its protein product is CASSLTPQGNTGELFF.

The CDR3 DNA follows: TGCGCCAGCAGCCAAGATCAGCAGGGAACGGGAAACACCATATATTTT. Protein: CASSQDQQGTGNTIYF. The rearrangement joins TRBV4-1 to TRBJ1-3, with a possible D match to TRBD1 (5 bases). This CDR3 is 16 amino acids long. V was cut by 0 bases and J by 4 bases, with 13 bases left in between. The germline CDR1 and CDR2 sequences are MGHRA and YSYEKL.

V gene TRBV5-1 combines with J gene TRBJ1-2, with D unresolved. V was cut by 0 bases and J by 7 bases, with 7 bases left in between. Germline CDR1 reads SGHRS; CDR2 reads YFSETQ. The CDR3 is made up of 12 amino acids. The CDR3 DNA follows: TGCGCCAGCAGCTTGGCGGGGTTTGGCTACACCTTC. Translation gives CASSLAGFGYTF.

CDR3 sequence reads: CASSTYSGYNEQFF. CDR3 in DNA: TGTGCCAGTTCCACCTACAGCGGGTACAATGAGCAGTTCTTC. V is TRBV19 and J is TRBJ2-1; D possibly corresponds to TRBD2 (6 bases). The length of the CDR3 is 14 residues. Germline V lookup: CDR1 LNHDA, CDR2 SQIVND (reference sequence). V was pared by 8 bases and J by 4 bases, with 15 bases between.

The chain recombines TRBV2 with TRBJ1-1, with TRBD1 as a possible D gene (6 bases). Trimming stripped 8 bases from V and 1 base from J, with 8 bases between. The length of the CDR3 is 12 residues. CDR1 SNHLY and CDR2 FYNNEI come from the germline V gene. The CDR3 is CASYRENTEAFF. The DNA of the CDR3 is TGTGCCAGCTACAGGGAGAACACTGAAGCTTTCTTT.

This clone has just one count. This rearrangement joins TRBV28 to TRBJ2-7; TRBD1 is a possible D gene (5 bases). CDR1 and CDR2 (germline): MDHEN, SYDVKM. V was shortened by 5 bases and J by 1 base, with 21 bases between the two germline ends. The CDR3 has 17 amino acids. As DNA, the CDR3 is TGTGCCAGCAGTGCGTATCCGGCCGTGACAGCTTCCTACGAGCAGTACTTC. Protein product: CASSAYPAVTASYEQYF.

The chain links TRBV27 to TRBJ2-1, with D maybe TRBD2 (5 bases). Trimming shortened V by 5 bases and J by 1 base, and 12 bases separated the two germline ends. Germline V gene lookup returns CDR1 MNHEY and CDR2 SMNVEV (reference sequence). The CDR3 extends over 15 amino acids. The CDR3 loop reads CASSMIAKSYNEQFF. CDR3 DNA sequence: TGTGCCAGCAGTATGATAGCGAAATCCTACAATGAGCAGTTCTTC.

The chain uses TRBV5-8 and TRBJ2-2; 9 bases align to TRBD1. From germline, CDR1 is SGHTS and CDR2 YDEGEE. V lost 2 bases to trimming and J lost 7 bases; unmatched junction nucleotides: 6. The CDR3 loop spans 15 amino acids. The CDR3: CASSFVGQGNGELFF. CDR3 nucleotide sequence: TGTGCCAGCAGCTTTGTGGGACAGGGTAACGGGGAGCTGTTTTTT. The full variable domain, with the rest looked up from reference TRBV5-8 and TRBJ2-2, is EAGVTQSPTHLIKTRGQQATLRCSPISGHTSVYWYQQALGLGLQFLLWYDEGEERNRGNFPPRFSGRQFPNYSSELNVNALELEDSALYLCASSFVGQGNGELFFGEGSRLTVL.

This rearrangement joins TRBV5-1 to TRBJ1-1; no reliable D call. From germline, CDR1 is SGHRS and CDR2 YFSETQ. V lost 2 bases and J 3 bases, leaving 20 bases between the germline ends. This CDR3 contains 17 residues. The CDR3 DNA sequence: TGCGCCAGCAGCTTTGGTCTCGGGTCAGAGACTTACACTGAAGCTTTCTTT. Its translation: CASSFGLGSETYTEAFF.

The J gene is TRBJ2-3, the V gene TRBV19, with D possibly matching TRBD1 (6 bases). V lost 5 bases, J lost 5 bases, and 11 bases lay in between. Germline lookup yields CDR1 LNHDA and CDR2 SQIVND (reference sequence). The CDR3 totals 13 residues. CDR3 DNA sequence: TGTGCCAGTAGTCTGGGGGCAGAAGATACGCAGTATTTT. Amino acids: CASSLGAEDTQYF.